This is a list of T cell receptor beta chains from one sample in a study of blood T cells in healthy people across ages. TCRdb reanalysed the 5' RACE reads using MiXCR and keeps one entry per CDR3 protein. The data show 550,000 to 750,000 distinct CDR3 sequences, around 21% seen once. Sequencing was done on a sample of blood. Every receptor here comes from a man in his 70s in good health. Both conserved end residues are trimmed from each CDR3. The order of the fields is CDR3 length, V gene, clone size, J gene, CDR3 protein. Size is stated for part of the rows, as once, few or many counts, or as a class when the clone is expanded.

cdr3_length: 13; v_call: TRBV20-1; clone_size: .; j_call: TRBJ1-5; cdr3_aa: SAREGGAGNQPQH
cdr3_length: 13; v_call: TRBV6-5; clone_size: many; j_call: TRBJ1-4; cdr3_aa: ASSYRTGGKEKLF
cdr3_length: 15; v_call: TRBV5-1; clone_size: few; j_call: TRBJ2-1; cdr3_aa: ASSLTHETSSFNEQF
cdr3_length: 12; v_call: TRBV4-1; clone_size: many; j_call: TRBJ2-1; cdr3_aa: ASSTITPRNEQF
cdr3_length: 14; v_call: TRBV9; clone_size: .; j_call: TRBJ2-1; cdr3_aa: ASSVGGVGIWAEQF
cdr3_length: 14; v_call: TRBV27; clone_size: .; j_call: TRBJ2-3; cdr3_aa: ASRPRQGGPTDTQY
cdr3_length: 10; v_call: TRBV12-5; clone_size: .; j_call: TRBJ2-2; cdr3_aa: ASGLNDRELF
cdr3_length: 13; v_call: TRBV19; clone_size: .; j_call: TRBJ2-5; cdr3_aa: ASSIGLAGRETQY
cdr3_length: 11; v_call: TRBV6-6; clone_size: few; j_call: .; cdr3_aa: ASHETGSYEQY
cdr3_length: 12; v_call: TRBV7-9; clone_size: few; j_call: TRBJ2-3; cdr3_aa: ASSLAGGFDTQY
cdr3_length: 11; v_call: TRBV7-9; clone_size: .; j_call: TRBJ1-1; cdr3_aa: ASSMVGNTEAF
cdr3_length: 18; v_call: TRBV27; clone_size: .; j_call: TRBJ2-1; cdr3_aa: ASSSTPGLAGGPNYNEQF
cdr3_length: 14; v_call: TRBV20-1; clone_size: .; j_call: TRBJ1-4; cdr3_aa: SARDLTDTTNEKLF
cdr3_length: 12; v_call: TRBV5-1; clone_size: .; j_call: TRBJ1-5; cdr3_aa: ASSLDISNQPQH
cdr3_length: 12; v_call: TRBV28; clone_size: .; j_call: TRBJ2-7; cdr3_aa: ASISGEVGYEQY
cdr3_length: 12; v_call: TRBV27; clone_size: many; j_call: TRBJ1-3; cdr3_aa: ASATGSSGNTIY
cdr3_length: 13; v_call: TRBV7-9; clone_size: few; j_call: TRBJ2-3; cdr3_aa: ASINSGRGGDTQY
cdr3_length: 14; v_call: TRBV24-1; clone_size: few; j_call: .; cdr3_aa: ATSDGGNGLVVEQY
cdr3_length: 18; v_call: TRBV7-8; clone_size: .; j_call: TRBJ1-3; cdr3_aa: ASSFSAGQGYNLAGNTIY
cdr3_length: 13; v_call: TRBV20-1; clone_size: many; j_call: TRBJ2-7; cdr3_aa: SASSWGRVAYEQY
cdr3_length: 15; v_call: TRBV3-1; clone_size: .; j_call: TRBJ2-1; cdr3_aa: ASSRQTGTSGNNEQF
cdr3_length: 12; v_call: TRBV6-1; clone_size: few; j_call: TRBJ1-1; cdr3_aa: ASTRDSASTEAF
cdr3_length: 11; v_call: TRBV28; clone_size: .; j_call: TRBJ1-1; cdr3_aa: ASSPRQRTEAF
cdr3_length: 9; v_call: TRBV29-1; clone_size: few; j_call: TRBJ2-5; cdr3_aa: SVEFLETQY
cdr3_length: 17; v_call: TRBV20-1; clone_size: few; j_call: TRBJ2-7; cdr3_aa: SAAGDDRDRRVDSYEQY
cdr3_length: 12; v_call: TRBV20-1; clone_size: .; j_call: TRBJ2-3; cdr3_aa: SARTSDRTGTQY
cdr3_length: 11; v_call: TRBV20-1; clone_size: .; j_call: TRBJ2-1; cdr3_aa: SASVPSPPEQF
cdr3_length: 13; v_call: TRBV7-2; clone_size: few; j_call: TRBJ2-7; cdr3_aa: ASRHPGLRTYEQY
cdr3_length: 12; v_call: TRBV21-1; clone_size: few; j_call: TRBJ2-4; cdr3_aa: ASSSHRGRNIQY
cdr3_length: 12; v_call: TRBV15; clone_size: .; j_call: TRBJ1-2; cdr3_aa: ATSRVGGYDGYT
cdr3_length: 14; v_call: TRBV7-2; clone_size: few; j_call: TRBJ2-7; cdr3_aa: ASSLDGAGFSCEQY
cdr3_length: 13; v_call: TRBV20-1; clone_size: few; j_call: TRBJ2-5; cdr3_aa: SARRTSGKQETQY
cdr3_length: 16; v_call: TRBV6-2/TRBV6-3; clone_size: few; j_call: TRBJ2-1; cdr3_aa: ASSPGLAPGSSYNEQF
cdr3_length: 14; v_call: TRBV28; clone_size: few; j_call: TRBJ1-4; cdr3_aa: ASSFHGLRNNEKLF
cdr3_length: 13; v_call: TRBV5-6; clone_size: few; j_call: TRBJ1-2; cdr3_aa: ASSQTDSPLIGYT
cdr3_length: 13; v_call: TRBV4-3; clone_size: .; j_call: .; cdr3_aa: ASSQGLASGYEQY
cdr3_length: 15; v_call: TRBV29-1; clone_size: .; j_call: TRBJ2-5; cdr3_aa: SVETIMTALPEETQY
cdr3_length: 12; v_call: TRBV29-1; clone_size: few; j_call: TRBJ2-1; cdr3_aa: SVEILSSYNEQF
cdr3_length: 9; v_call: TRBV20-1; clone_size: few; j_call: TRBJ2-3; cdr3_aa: SAHQPDTQY
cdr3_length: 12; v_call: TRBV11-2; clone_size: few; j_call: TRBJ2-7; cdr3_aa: ASSLDWTGYEQY
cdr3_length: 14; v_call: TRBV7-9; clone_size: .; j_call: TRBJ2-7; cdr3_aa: ASSSELGAAFAEQY
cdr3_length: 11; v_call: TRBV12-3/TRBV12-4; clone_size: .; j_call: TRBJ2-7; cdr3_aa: ASRLDSPYEQY
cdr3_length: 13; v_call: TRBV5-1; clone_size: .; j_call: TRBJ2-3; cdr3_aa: ASSLGGDGTDTQY
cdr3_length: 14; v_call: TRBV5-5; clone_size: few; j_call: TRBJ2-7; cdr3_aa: ASNGQVRAGGYEQY
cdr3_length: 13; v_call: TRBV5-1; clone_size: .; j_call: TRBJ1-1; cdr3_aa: ASSSPGAEYTEAF